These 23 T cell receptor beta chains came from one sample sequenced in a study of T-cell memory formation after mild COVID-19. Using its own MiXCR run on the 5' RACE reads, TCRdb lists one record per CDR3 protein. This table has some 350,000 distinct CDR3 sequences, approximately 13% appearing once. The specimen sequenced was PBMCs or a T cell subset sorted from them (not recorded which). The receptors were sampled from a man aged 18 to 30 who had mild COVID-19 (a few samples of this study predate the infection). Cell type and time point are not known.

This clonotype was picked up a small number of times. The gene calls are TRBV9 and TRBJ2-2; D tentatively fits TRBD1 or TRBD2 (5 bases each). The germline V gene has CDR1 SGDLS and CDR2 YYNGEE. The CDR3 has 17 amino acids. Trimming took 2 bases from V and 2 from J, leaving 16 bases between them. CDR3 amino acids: CASSVSSQGPNTGELFF. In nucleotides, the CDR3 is TGTGCCAGCAGCGTTTCTTCCCAGGGACCAAACACCGGGGAGCTGTTTTTT. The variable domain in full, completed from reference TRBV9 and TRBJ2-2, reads DSGVTQTPKHLITATGQRVTLRCSPRSGDLSVYWYQQSLDQGLQFLIQYYNGEERAKGNILERFSAQQFPDLHSELNLSSLELGDSALYFCASSVSSQGPNTGELFFGEGSRLTVL.

CDR3 in amino acids: CASSESSYQPQHF. The CDR3 DNA sequence: TGTGCCAGCAGTGAGAGCTCATATCAGCCCCAGCATTTT. This chain connects TRBV6-4 to TRBJ1-5; no definite D call. Per the germline V gene, CDR1 is MRHNA and CDR2 is SNTAGT. The CDR3 contains 13 residues. V was cut by 3 bases and J by 5 bases, with 8 bases left in between.

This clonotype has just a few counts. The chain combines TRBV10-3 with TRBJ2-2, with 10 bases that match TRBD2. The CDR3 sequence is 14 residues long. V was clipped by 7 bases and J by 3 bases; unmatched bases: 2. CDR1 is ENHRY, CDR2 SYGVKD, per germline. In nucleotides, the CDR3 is TGTGCCATCAAGCGGGGGGGATACACCGGGGAGCTGTTTTTT. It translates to CAIKRGGYTGELFF.

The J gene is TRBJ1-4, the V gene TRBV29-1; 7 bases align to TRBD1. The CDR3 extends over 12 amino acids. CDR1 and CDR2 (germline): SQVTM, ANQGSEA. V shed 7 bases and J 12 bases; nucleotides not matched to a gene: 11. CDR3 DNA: TGCAGCGCAGGGGACAGATCCTTTGAACTGTTTTTT. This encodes CSAGDRSFELFF.

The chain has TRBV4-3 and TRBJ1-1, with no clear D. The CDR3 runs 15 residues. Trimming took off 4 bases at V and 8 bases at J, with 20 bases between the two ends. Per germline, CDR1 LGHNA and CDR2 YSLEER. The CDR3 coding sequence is TGCGCCAGCAGCCGCCTGGGATTTATCGGAGAGGAAGCTTTCTTT. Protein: CASSRLGFIGEEAFF.

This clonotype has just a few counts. CDR3: CASSFGGGYTGELFF. The DNA of the CDR3 is TGTGCCAGCAGTTTTGGGGGGGGATACACCGGGGAGCTGTTTTTT. The chain carries TRBV12-3 or TRBV12-4 and TRBJ2-2; TRBD2 matches at 7 bases. V gave up 3 bases and J gave up 3 bases; unmatched junction bases: 4. This CDR3 is 15 amino acids long.

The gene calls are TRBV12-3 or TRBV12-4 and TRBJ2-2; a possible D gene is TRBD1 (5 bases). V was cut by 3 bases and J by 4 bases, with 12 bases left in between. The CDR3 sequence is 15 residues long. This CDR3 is CASSFRQGRTGELFF. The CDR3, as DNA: TGTGCCAGCAGTTTTCGCCAGGGTCGCACCGGGGAGCTGTTTTTT.

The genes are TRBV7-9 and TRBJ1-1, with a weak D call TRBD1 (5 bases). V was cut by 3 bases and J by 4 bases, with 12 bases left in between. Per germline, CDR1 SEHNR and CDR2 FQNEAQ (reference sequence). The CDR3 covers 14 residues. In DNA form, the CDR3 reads TGTGCCAGCAGCTTTGGGCAGGGAGTCACTGAAGCTTTCTTT. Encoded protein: CASSFGQGVTEAFF. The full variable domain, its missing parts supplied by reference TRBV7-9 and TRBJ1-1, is DTGVSQNPRHKITKRGQNVTFRCDPISEHNRLYWYRQTLGQGPEFLTYFQNEAQLEKSRLLSDRFSAERPKGSFSTLEIQRTEQGDSAMYLCASSFGQGVTEAFFGQGTRLTVV.

The CDR3: CASSPAPREAFF. In nucleotides, the CDR3 is TGTGCCAGCAGCCCGGCCCCACGGGAGGCTTTCTTT. This rearrangement joins TRBV7-9 to TRBJ1-1, with D unresolved. Germline V gene sequence: CDR1 SEHNR, CDR2 FQNEAQ (reference sequence). The CDR3 runs 12 residues. Trimming removed 5 bases at V and 11 bases at J, with 15 bases between. The full variable domain, completed using reference TRBV7-9 and TRBJ1-1, is DTGVSQNPRHKITKRGQNVTFRCDPISEHNRLYWYRQTLGQGPEFLTYFQNEAQLEKSRLLSDRFSAERPKGSFSTLEIQRTEQGDSAMYLCASSPAPREAFFGQGTRLTVV.

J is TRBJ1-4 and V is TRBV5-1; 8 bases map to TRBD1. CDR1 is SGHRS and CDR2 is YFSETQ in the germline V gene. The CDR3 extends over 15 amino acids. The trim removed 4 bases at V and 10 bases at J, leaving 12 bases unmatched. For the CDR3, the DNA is TGCGCCAGCAGCGTCTCAGGGGGCGACCTTGGAAAACTGTTTTTT. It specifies CASSVSGGDLGKLFF. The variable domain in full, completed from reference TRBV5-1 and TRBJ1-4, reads KAGVTQTPRYLIKTRGQQVTLSCSPISGHRSVSWYQQTPGQGLQFLFEYFSETQRNKGNFPGRFSGRQFSNSRSEMNVSTLELGDSALYLCASSVSGGDLGKLFFGSGTQLSVL.

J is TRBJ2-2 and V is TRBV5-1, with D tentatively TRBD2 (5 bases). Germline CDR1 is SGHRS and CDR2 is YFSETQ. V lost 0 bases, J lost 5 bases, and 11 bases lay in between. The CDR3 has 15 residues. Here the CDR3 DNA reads TGCGCCAGCAGCTTGGTGGAGGAAGGGACCGGGGAGCTGTTTTTT. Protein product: CASSLVEEGTGELFF.

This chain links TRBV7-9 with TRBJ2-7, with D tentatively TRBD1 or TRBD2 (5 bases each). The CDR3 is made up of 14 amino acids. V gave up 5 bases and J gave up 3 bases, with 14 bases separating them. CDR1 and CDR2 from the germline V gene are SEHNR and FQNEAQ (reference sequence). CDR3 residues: CASSRDGFRYEQYF. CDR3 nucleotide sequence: TGTGCCAGCAGCAGGGACGGCTTTCGCTACGAGCAGTACTTC.

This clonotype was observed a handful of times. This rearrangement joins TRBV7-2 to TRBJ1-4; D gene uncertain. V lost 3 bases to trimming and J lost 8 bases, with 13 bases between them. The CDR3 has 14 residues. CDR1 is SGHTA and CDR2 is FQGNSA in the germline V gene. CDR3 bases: TGTGCCAGCAGCTTTGGACCTAGAGGAGAAAAACTGTTTTTT. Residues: CASSFGPRGEKLFF.

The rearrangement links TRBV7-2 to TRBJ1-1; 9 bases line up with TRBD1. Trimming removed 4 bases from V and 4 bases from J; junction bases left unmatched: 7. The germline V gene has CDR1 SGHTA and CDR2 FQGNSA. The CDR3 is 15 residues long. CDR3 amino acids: CASSYSRDRVTEAFF. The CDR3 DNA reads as TGTGCCAGCAGCTATTCCCGGGACAGGGTCACTGAAGCTTTCTTT.

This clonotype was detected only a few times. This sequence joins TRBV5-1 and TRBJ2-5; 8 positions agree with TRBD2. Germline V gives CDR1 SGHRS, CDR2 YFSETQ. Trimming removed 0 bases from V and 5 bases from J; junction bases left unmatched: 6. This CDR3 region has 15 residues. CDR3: CASSLEPGGQETQYF. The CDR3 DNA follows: TGCGCCAGCAGCTTGGAACCGGGGGGGCAGGAGACCCAGTACTTC.

CDR3 DNA: TGTGCCACCAGTGACTCCACCGGGTCGAGCTGGAACACCGGGGAGCTGTTTTTT. It translates to CATSDSTGSSWNTGELFF. V is TRBV24-1 and J is TRBJ2-2; D gene ambiguous. Germline loops: CDR1 KGHDR, CDR2 SFDVKD. V lost 4 bases and J lost 1, with 18 bases in between. The CDR3 totals 18 residues.

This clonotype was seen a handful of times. The CDR3 DNA follows: TGCAGCGTGACCTTCGGACAGGGGACCTCCTACGAGCAGTACTTC. Translation: CSVTFGQGTSYEQYF. V gene TRBV29-1 combines with J gene TRBJ2-7, with 9 nucleotides matching TRBD1. CDR1 SQVTM and CDR2 ANQGSEA come from the germline V gene. The CDR3 length is 15 residues. V shed 6 bases, J shed 0 bases, and the junction held 9 bases outside the gene matches.

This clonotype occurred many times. The CDR3 protein is CSVRDSPGELFF. The CDR3 region has the DNA TGCAGCGTTCGGGACAGTCCCGGGGAGCTGTTTTTT. The genes are TRBV29-1 and TRBJ2-2; 7 nucleotides align to TRBD1. V gave up 5 bases and J gave up 6 bases; unmatched junction bases: 3. CDR3 length: 12 amino acids. The germline V gene encodes CDR1 SQVTM and CDR2 ANQGSEA.

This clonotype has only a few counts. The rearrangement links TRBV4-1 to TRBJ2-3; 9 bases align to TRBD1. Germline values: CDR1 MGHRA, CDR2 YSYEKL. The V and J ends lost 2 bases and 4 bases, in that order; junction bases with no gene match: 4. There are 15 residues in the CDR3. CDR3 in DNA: TGCGCCAGCAGCCAAACGAGGACAGGGGCAGATACGCAGTATTTT. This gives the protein CASSQTRTGADTQYF.

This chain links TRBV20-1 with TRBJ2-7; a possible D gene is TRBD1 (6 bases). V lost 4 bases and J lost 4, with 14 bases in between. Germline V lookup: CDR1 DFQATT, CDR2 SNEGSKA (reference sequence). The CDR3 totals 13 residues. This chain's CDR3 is CSANRAPGYEQYF. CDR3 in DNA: TGCAGTGCTAACAGGGCCCCTGGGTACGAGCAGTACTTC.

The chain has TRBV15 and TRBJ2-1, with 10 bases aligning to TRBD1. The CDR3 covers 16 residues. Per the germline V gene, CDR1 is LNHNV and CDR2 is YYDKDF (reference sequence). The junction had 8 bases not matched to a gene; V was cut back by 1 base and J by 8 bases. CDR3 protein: CATSRGETGGPHEQFF. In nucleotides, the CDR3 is TGTGCCACCAGCAGAGGCGAGACAGGGGGCCCCCATGAGCAGTTCTTC.

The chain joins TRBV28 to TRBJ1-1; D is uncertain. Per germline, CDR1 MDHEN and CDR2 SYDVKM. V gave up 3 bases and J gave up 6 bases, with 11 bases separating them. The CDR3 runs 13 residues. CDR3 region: CASSFVLEAEAFF. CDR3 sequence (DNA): TGTGCCAGCAGTTTCGTGCTGGAGGCTGAAGCTTTCTTT.

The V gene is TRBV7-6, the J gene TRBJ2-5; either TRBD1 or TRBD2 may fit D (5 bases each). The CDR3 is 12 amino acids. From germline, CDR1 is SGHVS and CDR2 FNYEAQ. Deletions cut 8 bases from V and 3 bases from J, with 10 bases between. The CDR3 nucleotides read TGTGCCAGCTGGGACCTGGAAGAGACCCAGTACTTC. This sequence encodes CASWDLEETQYF. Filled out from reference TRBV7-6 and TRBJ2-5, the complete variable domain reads GAGVSQSPRYKVTKRGQDVALRCDPISGHVSLYWYRQALGQGPEFLTYFNYEAQQDKSGLPNDRFSAERPEGSISTLTIQRTEQRDSAMYRCASWDLEETQYFGPGTRLLVL.